The present T cell receptor beta chain was sequenced within a study of T cells in tumors after PD-1 blockade. Overall study: Some patients also took daily vismodegib 150 mg during anti-PD-1 treatment.

Method: immunoSEQ multiplex PCR; TCRdb's copy keeps in-frame clones and lacks some. The sample includes fewer than 15,000 clones, roughly three fifths seen only once; the top ten take approximately 15%. The source of this sequence is a human donor with basal cell carcinoma. The sample consisted of tumor tissue, taken before anti-PD-1 treatment.

In DNA, the CDR3 is TGTGCCAGCAGTGAAAAGGGCGAGACAGATACGCAGTATTTT. This translates into CASSEKGETDTQYF. This chain uses TRBV6-1 with TRBJ2-3; D is ambiguous. Germline CDR1 and CDR2: MNHNS and SASEGT. V shed 2 bases and J shed 3 bases, with 9 bases lying between them. The CDR3 totals 14 residues.